Sequencing of this T cell receptor (beta chain) was carried out in a study of neoadjuvant anti-PD-1 for oral cavity cancer. Only in-frame clones appear in the TCRdb table, and some are missing; sequencing was by immunoSEQ multiplex PCR. Of approximately 13,000 clones in the sample, around 70% were seen once. V trimming: 4 bases; J trimming: 5 bases; junction bases outside the gene matches: 15. The CDR3 has 18 residues. From germline, CDR1 is SGHRS and CDR2 YFSETQ. Study conclusions and caveats: Non-responders to neoadjuvant nivolumab had significantly more clonal PBMC T cells than responders. Higher pretreatment blood Treg/Th17 ratios correlated with higher pretreatment blood and lower post-treatment tumor TCRbeta clonality.

Sample time point: after neoadjuvant nivolumab, at surgical resection. With respect to this clone: Its antigen is undetermined.

V gene TRBV5-1 combines with J gene TRBJ1-6; TRBD1 matches 7 bases. The clonotype was recovered from a person between 35 and 79 years old with oral cavity squamous cell carcinoma. The sample in question was PBMCs, obtained after nivolumab (anti-PD-1) treatment. Here the CDR3 reads CASSVGTAMPVNNSPLHF. CDR3 nucleotides: TGCGCCAGCAGCGTCGGGACAGCCATGCCTGTAAATAATTCACCCCTCCACTTT.